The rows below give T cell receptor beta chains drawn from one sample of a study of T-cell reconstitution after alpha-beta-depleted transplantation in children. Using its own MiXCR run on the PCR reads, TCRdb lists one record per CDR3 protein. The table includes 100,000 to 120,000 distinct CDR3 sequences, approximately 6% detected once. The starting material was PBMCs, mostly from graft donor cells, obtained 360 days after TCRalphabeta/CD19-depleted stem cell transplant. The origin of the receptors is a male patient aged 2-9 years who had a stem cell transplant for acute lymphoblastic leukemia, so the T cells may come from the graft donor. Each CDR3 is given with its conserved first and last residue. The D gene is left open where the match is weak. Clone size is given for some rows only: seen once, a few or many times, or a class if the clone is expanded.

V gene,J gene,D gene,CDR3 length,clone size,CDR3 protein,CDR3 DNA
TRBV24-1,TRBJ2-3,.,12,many,CATQGRLDTQYF,TGTGCCACCCAAGGGCGCTTAGATACGCAGTATTTT
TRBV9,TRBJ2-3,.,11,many,CASGKGDTQYF,TGTGCCAGCGGAAAGGGAGATACGCAGTATTTT
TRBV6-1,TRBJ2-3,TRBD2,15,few,CASNGLAGGTDTQYF,TGTGCCAGCAACGGACTAGCGGGGGGCACAGATACGCAGTATTTT
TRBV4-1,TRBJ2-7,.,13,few,CASSQASAYEQYF,TGCGCCAGCAGCCAGGCTAGCGCCTACGAGCAGTACTTC
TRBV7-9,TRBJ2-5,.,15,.,CASSLARAAQETQYF,TGTGCCAGCAGCTTAGCGAGGGCGGCGCAAGAGACCCAGTACTTC
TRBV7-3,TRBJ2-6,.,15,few,CASSLKQPGANVLTF,TGTGCCAGCAGCTTAAAGCAGCCTGGGGCCAACGTCCTGACTTTC
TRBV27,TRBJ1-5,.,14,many,CASSLLQSNQPQHF,TGTGCCAGCAGTTTATTGCAGAGCAATCAGCCCCAGCATTTT
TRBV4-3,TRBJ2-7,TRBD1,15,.,CASSQGAGGGYEQYF,TGCGCCAGCAGCCAAGGAGCAGGGGGCGGGTACGAGCAGTACTTC
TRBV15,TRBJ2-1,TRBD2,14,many,CATSSGLRYNEQFF,TGTGCCACCTCTAGCGGCCTGAGATACAATGAGCAGTTCTTC
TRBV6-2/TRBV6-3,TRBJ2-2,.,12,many,CAIRTIAGELFF,TGTGCCATCCGGACTATCGCCGGGGAGCTGTTTTTT
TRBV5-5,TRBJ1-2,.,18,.,CASSLAEVISPDNYGYTF,TGTGCCAGCAGCTTGGCCGAAGTCATATCCCCGGATAACTATGGCTACACCTTC
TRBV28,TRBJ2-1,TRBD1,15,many,CASSQSGTAYVGQFF,TGTGCCAGCAGTCAATCCGGGACAGCCTACGTTGGGCAGTTCTTC
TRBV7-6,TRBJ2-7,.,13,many,CASSYATGLEQYF,TGTGCCAGCAGCTATGCTACCGGACTCGAGCAGTACTTC
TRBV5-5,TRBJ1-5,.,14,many,CASSPDSSNQPQHF,TGTGCCAGCAGCCCGGACAGCAGCAATCAGCCCCAGCATTTT
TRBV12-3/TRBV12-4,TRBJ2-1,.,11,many,CASSLIGSQFF,TGTGCCAGCAGTTTAATCGGGAGCCAGTTCTTC
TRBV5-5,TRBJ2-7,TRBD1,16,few,CASSLWVGGELDEQYF,TGTGCCAGCAGCTTGTGGGTAGGGGGCGAGCTTGACGAGCAGTACTTC
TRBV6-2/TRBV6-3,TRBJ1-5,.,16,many,CASSPGTAYSNQPQHF,TGTGCCAGCAGTCCCGGGACGGCTTATAGCAATCAGCCCCAGCATTTT
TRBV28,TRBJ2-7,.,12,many,CATKGLAYEQYF,TGTGCCACCAAAGGTCTCGCCTACGAGCAGTACTTC
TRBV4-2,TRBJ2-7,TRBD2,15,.,CASSQGRGAAYEQYF,TGTGCCAGCAGCCAAGGGCGGGGGGCCGCCTACGAGCAGTACTTC
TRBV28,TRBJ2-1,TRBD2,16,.,CASSFWLAGIYNEQFF,TGTGCCAGCAGTTTTTGGCTAGCGGGAATATACAATGAGCAGTTCTTC
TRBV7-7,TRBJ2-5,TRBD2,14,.,CASSFRLAEETQYF,TGTGCTAGCAGCTTTCGACTAGCGGAAGAGACCCAGTACTTC
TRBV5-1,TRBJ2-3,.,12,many,CASSLVGDTQYF,TGCGCCAGCAGCTTGGTAGGGGATACGCAGTATTTT
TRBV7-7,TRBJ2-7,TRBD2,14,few,CASSLLPGGDEQYF,TGTGCCAGCAGCTTATTGCCGGGGGGGGACGAGCAGTACTTC
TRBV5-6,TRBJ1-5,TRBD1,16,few,CASSRRQGKVDQPQHF,TGTGCCAGCAGCAGGAGACAGGGGAAAGTAGATCAGCCCCAGCATTTT
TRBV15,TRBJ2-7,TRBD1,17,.,CATTPGVRRGPSYEQYF,TGTGCCACCACCCCCGGGGTCCGAAGGGGGCCCTCCTACGAGCAGTACTTC
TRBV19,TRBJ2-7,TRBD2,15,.,CASSIDGSGAYEQYF,TGTGCCAGTAGTATAGATGGGAGCGGGGCCTACGAGCAGTACTTC
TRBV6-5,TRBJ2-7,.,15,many,CASSYGTGMVHEQYF,TGTGCCAGCAGTTACGGGACGGGAATGGTCCACGAGCAGTACTTC
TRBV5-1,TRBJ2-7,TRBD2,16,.,CASSPEASGGAYEQYF,TGCGCCAGCAGCCCGGAGGCTAGCGGGGGGGCGTACGAGCAGTACTTC
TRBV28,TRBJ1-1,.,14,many,CASSLGLGVGGAFF,TGTGCCAGCAGTTTAGGGTTGGGGGTTGGAGGAGCTTTCTTT
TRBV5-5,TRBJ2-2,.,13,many,CASSRSGTGELFF,TGTGCCAGCAGCCGATCAGGGACCGGGGAGCTGTTTTTT
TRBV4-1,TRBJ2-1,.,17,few,CASSQVGGHSSYNEQFF,TGCGCCAGCAGCCAAGTCGGAGGGCACAGCTCCTACAATGAGCAGTTCTTC
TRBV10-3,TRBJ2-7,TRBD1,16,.,CAISESARWTGAEQYF,TGTGCCATCAGTGAGTCGGCTAGGTGGACAGGGGCCGAGCAGTACTTC
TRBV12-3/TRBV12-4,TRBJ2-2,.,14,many,CASITGTNTGELFF,TGTGCCAGCATCACCGGGACCAACACCGGGGAGCTGTTTTTT
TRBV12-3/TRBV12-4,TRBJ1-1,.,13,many,CASSTSWDTEAFF,TGTGCCAGCAGTACTAGTTGGGACACTGAAGCTTTCTTT
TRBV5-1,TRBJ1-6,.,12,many,CASSLDRAALHF,TGCGCCAGCAGCTTGGATAGGGCCGCCCTCCACTTT
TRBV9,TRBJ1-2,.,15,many,CASSPLTDSHYGYTF,TGTGCCAGCAGCCCGTTAACGGACAGCCACTATGGCTACACCTTC
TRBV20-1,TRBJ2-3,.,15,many,CSARSPWADTDTQYF,TGCAGTGCTAGGTCCCCGTGGGCGGACACAGATACGCAGTATTTT
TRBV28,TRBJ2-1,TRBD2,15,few,CASSFRLTSGEKEFF,TGTGCCAGCAGTTTCAGGTTGACTAGCGGGGAGAAGGAGTTCTTC
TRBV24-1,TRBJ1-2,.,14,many,CATSDLYLTEGYTF,TGTGCCACCAGTGATTTGTACTTGACAGAAGGCTACACCTTC
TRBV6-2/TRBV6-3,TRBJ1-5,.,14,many,CASSYWGALEPQHF,TGTGCCAGCAGTTATTGGGGCGCCTTGGAGCCCCAGCATTTT
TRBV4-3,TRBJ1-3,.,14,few,CASSPSYPGNTIYF,TGCGCCAGCAGCCCTTCCTACCCTGGAAACACCATATATTTT
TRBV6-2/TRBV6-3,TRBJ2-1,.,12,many,CASSYSQGGQFF,TGTGCCAGCAGTTACTCGCAGGGAGGGCAGTTCTTC
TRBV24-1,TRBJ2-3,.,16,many,CATSDPGGRLPDTQYF,TGTGCCACCAGTGATCCGGGGGGCCGGTTGCCAGATACGCAGTATTTT
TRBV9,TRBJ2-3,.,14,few,CASSPQRGTDTQYF,TGTGCCAGCAGCCCCCAGCGGGGCACAGATACGCAGTATTTT
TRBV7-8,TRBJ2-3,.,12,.,CASSSPRDTQYF,TGTGCCAGCAGCTCCCCTCGGGATACGCAGTATTTT
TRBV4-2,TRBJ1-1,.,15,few,CASSQGRSTNTEAFF,TGTGCCAGCAGCCAGGGGCGCTCTACGAACACTGAAGCTTTCTTT
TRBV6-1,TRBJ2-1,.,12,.,CASREGLAEQFF,TGTGCCAGCAGGGAAGGGCTAGCGGAGCAGTTCTTC
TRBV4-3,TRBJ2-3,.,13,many,CASRASVTDTQYF,TGCGCCAGCCGCGCATCCGTCACAGATACGCAGTATTTT
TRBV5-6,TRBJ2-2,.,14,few,CASSLGYPPGELFF,TGTGCCAGCAGCTTGGGGTACCCCCCCGGGGAGCTGTTTTTT
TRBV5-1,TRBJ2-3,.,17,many,CASSSGAGTTYTDTQYF,TGCGCCAGCAGCTCGGGGGCCGGGACTACATACACAGATACGCAGTATTTT
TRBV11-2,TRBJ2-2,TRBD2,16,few,CASSSLAGVYTGELFF,TGTGCCAGCAGCTCGTTAGCGGGGGTCTACACCGGGGAGCTGTTTTTT
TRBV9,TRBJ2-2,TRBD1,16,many,CASSPRTGTNTGELFF,TGTGCCAGCAGCCCGAGGACAGGGACGAACACCGGGGAGCTGTTTTTT
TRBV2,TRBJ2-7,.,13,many,CASGGPIYTGQYF,TGTGCCAGCGGGGGCCCCATCTATACGGGGCAGTACTTC
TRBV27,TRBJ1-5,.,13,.,CASSFRDGWPQHF,TGTGCCAGCAGTTTCCGGGACGGCTGGCCCCAGCATTTT
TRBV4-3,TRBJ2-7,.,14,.,CASSSMTSSYEQYF,TGCGCCAGCAGCTCAATGACCTCCTCCTACGAGCAGTACTTC
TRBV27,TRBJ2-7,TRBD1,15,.,CASSAGTAVIYEQYF,TGTGCCAGCAGTGCCGGGACAGCTGTCATATACGAGCAGTACTTC
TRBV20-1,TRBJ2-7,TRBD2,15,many,CSASRGLAGVGEQYF,TGCAGTGCTAGTCGTGGTCTAGCGGGAGTTGGGGAGCAGTACTTC
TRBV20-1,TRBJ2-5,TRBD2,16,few,CSAIRPSGAIQETQYF,TGCAGTGCTATCCGCCCTAGCGGGGCGATTCAAGAGACCCAGTACTTC
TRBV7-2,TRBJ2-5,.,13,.,CASSGMGQETQYF,TGTGCCAGCAGCGGCATGGGGCAAGAGACCCAGTACTTC